This T cell receptor (beta chain) was obtained from a study of T cells in Graves' hyperthyroidism and ophthalmopathy. Authors of the study amplified TCR beta CDR3 regions from RNA transcripts. The study used the HTBI primer set for a first-round RT-PCR of the TCR CDR3. Each CDR3 protein is one row after TCRdb ran MiXCR on the multiplex PCR reads. The repertoire holds about 46,000 distinct CDR3 sequences, about half seen once, with approximately 30% in the top ten. Graves' hyperthyroidism showing no ophthalmopathy progression within 18 months was considered stable. Newly diagnosed hyperthyroidism patients aged 18 to 65 years had disease lasting under 2 months. This clonotype has at least ten counts. This CDR3 comprises 13 residues. Trimming removed 5 bases from V and 3 bases from J, with 9 bases in between. The germline V gene encodes CDR1 KGHDR and CDR2 SFDVKD.

The V call is TRBV24-1, the J call TRBJ1-1; D remains unclear. Sequenced material: peripheral blood or thyroid tissue (not recorded which). This sequence originates from a woman aged 45-60 years with Graves' hyperthyroidism. CDR3 sequence reads: CATSAEVDTEAFF. CDR3 DNA: TGTGCCACCAGTGCCGAAGTCGACACTGAAGCTTTCTTT.